A single sample is the source of the 32 T cell receptor beta chains below, sequenced in a study of T cells in severe cutaneous drug reactions (dated by TCRdb to between 2018 and 2021). The run used an Illumina MiSeq. Library preparation used the iRepertoire multiplex PCR system with TCR subtype-specific primers for both bulk and single-cell sequencing. After TCRdb reprocessed the reads, each CDR3 protein sequence was kept as one row, without DNA. The table for this sample shows under 3,000 distinct CDR3 sequences. The ten top clones hold around 55% of the sample. The donors whose samples were sequenced had carbamazepine-induced Stevens-Johnson syndrome or toxic epidermal necrolysis (CBZ-SJS/TEN). What was sequenced was cells from a skin blister. Sample cell subset or site, as interpreted from the label and publication: unsorted cells from skin lesion blisters. All receptors come from a human donor with toxic epidermal necrolysis, a severe cutaneous drug reaction.

The genes are TRBV30 and TRBJ1-6. The CDR3 runs 14 residues. CDR1 is GTSNPN, CDR2 SVGIG, per germline (reference sequence). The CDR3 here is CAWGYHERSSPLHF. Full variable domain (rest looked up from reference TRBV30 and TRBJ1-6): SQTIHQWPATLVQPVGSPLSLECTVEGTSNPNLYWYRQAAGRGLQLLFYSVGIGQISSEVPQNLSASRPQDRQFILSSKKLLLSDSGFYLCAWGYHERSSPLHFGNGTRLTVT.

The chain links TRBV6-5 to TRBJ1-1. The CDR3 covers 13 residues. CDR1 is MNHEY, CDR2 SVGAGI, per germline. The CDR3 protein is CASRQKMNTEAFF.

This clonotype is medium-sized by frequency. The J gene is TRBJ2-1, the V gene TRBV6-2 or TRBV6-3; no DNA is available, so the TRBD1 call from TCRdb remains unchecked. Germline V gene lookup returns CDR1 MNHEY and CDR2 SVGEGT. The CDR3 extends over 13 amino acids. CDR3 in amino acids: CASSYPGTHEQFF.

The chain carries TRBV2 and TRBJ2-7; checking the TCRdb D call of TRBD2 is not possible without DNA. From germline, CDR1 is SNHLY and CDR2 FYNNEI. The CDR3 has 14 amino acids. CDR3 protein: CASSWGDGPYEQYF. The full variable domain, its missing parts supplied by reference TRBV2 and TRBJ2-7, is EPEVTQTPSHQVTQMGQEVILRCVPISNHLYFYWYRQILGQKVEFLVSFYNNEISEKSEIFDDQFSVERPDGSNFTLKIRSTKLEDSAMYFCASSWGDGPYEQYFGPGTRLTVT.

V is TRBV5-1 and J is TRBJ2-1; TCRdb selects TRBD1, and the lack of DNA leaves this call unchecked. Germline V CDR1 and CDR2: SGHRS, YFSETQ. CDR3 length: 12 amino acids. CDR3 region: CASSQDSNEQFF.

This clonotype registers medium-sized by frequency. The V gene is TRBV20-1, the J gene TRBJ2-1. The CDR3 spans 14 residues. Germline CDR1 reads DFQATT; CDR2 reads SNEGSKA (reference sequence). The CDR3 protein is CSARTLSSYNEQFF.

The rearrangement joins TRBV28 to TRBJ2-1; without DNA, the TCRdb call of TRBD2 cannot be checked. In germline, CDR1 is MDHEN, CDR2 SYDVKM. The CDR3 totals 15 residues. CDR3 region: CASSSLTSSWVEQFF.

The genes are TRBV19 and TRBJ1-1; the D call of TRBD1 rests on TCRdb alone, since no DNA is present to check it. Germline CDR1 is LNHDA and CDR2 is SQIVND (reference sequence). The CDR3 runs to 14 residues. CDR3 in amino acids: CASSLGTKNTEAFF.

The chain uses TRBV10-3 and TRBJ2-2. CDR1 and CDR2 from the germline V gene are ENHRY and SYGVKD. This CDR3 comprises 14 residues. The CDR3 here is CAISEGANTGELFF.

The V gene is TRBV2, the J gene TRBJ2-7; TCRdb proposes TRBD2, but this gene call is untestable without DNA. The germline V gene has CDR1 SNHLY and CDR2 FYNNEI. This CDR3 is 15 amino acids long. The CDR3 protein is CASSAGPGNSYEQYF.

The chain is built from TRBV7-9 and TRBJ2-1; TCRdb's assignment of TRBD1 cannot be checked, as there is no DNA. The germline V gene encodes CDR1 SEHNR and CDR2 FQNEAQ (reference sequence). The CDR3 consists of 14 residues. This CDR3 is CASSRGTANNEQFF.

The J gene is TRBJ2-3, the V gene TRBV7-2; TCRdb designates TRBD1, a call that cannot be tested without DNA. CDR1 and CDR2 from the germline V gene are SGHTA and FQGNSA. The CDR3 runs 13 residues. The CDR3: CASSPDQGDTQYF.

The genes are TRBV29-1 and TRBJ2-5. Germline CDR1 is SQVTM and CDR2 is ANQGSEA. The CDR3 loop spans 11 amino acids. CDR3 amino acids: CSDTGVETQYF.

This chain links TRBV9 with TRBJ2-4; no DNA is available, so the TRBD2 call from TCRdb remains unchecked. CDR1 SGDLS and CDR2 YYNGEE come from the germline V gene. This CDR3 has 13 amino acids. CDR3 residues: CASSAGTSGNQYF.

The chain has TRBV19 and TRBJ2-1; TCRdb's D call, TRBD2, is unchecked because there is no DNA. Germline CDR1 reads LNHDA; CDR2 reads SQIVND (reference sequence). CDR3 length equals 14 residues. Here the CDR3 reads CASSPWTSGNEQFF.

This clonotype ranks as medium-sized in terms of frequency. This chain connects TRBV20-1 to TRBJ2-3. This CDR3 has 15 residues. From germline, CDR1 is DFQATT and CDR2 SNEGSKA (reference sequence). The CDR3: CSALTAGLGTDTQYF.

The rearrangement joins TRBV18 to TRBJ2-7. The germline gives CDR1 KGHSH, CDR2 LQKENI. The CDR3 runs to 12 residues. The CDR3 sequence is CASSPTGYEQYF.

Judged by frequency, this clonotype is large. The chain recombines TRBV6-5 with TRBJ1-2. The CDR3 is made up of 12 amino acids. The V gene's germline CDR1 is MNHEY and CDR2 SVGAGI. CDR3 in amino acids: CASTHLDGGYTF.

The rearrangement joins TRBV6-5 to TRBJ2-3; the TCRdb D gene call, TRBD2, has no DNA to confirm it. The germline V gene encodes CDR1 MNHEY and CDR2 SVGAGI. The CDR3 runs to 16 residues. This CDR3 is CATGGRGLLHTDTQYF.

The V gene is TRBV2, the J gene TRBJ2-7; without DNA, the TCRdb call of TRBD1 cannot be checked. This CDR3 contains 15 residues. Germline V gene sequence: CDR1 SNHLY, CDR2 FYNNEI. Here the CDR3 reads CASSDGTGSSYEQYF. The whole variable domain, remainder taken from reference TRBV2 and TRBJ2-7, is EPEVTQTPSHQVTQMGQEVILRCVPISNHLYFYWYRQILGQKVEFLVSFYNNEISEKSEIFDDQFSVERPDGSNFTLKIRSTKLEDSAMYFCASSDGTGSSYEQYFGPGTRLTVT.

The chain carries TRBV11-2 and TRBJ1-2; without DNA, the TCRdb call of TRBD1 cannot be checked. CDR3 length: 15 amino acids. Germline CDR1 is SGHAT and CDR2 is FQNNGV. The CDR3 sequence: CASSLVGGQVYGYTF.

This clonotype counts as medium-sized (0.01 to 0.1%) by frequency. V is TRBV12-5 and J is TRBJ2-5; lacking DNA, the TRBD1 call made by TCRdb goes unchecked. This CDR3 has 14 residues. The germline CDR1 and CDR2 sequences are LGHNT and FRNRAP. The CDR3 here is CASGPGGARETQYF.

The V gene is TRBV9, the J gene TRBJ2-3; the TCRdb D gene call, TRBD2, has no DNA to confirm it. The CDR3 contains 16 residues. Per the germline V gene, CDR1 is SGDLS and CDR2 is YYNGEE. This CDR3 reads CASSRRSGSSTDTQYF.

This clonotype is large by frequency. This chain connects TRBV20-1 to TRBJ2-7. This CDR3 region has 11 residues. The germline gives CDR1 DFQATT, CDR2 SNEGSKA (reference sequence). CDR3 residues: CSTGPAYEQYF.

According to its frequency, this clonotype is medium-sized. J is TRBJ2-7 and V is TRBV6-6; TCRdb selects TRBD1, and the lack of DNA leaves this call unchecked. Germline V CDR1 and CDR2: MNHNY, SVGAGI (reference sequence). The CDR3 runs 16 residues. The CDR3 spells CASSSIDRKSSYEQYF.

The chain recombines TRBV20-1 with TRBJ2-1; TCRdb's D call, TRBD2, is unchecked because there is no DNA. Germline V lookup: CDR1 DFQATT, CDR2 SNEGSKA (reference sequence). The CDR3 sequence is 16 residues long. The CDR3 spells CSARDTSGPYYNEQFF.

This clonotype is deemed medium-sized by its frequency. V is TRBV7-9 and J is TRBJ2-1; TCRdb's assignment of TRBD1 cannot be checked, as there is no DNA. The CDR3 length is 13 residues. Looked up from germline, CDR1 is SEHNR and CDR2 is FQNEAQ (reference sequence). CDR3: CASSLTVRNEQFF.

The chain carries TRBV18 and TRBJ2-1. CDR3 length: 12 residues. Germline CDR1 and CDR2: KGHSH and LQKENI. CDR3 amino acids: CASSRSGNEQFF.

V is TRBV5-1 and J is TRBJ1-1; TCRdb indicates TRBD1, and absent DNA this call remains unverified. This CDR3 comprises 15 residues. Germline loops: CDR1 SGHRS, CDR2 YFSETQ. The CDR3 loop reads CASSLVPPQNTEAFF.

Considering frequency, this clonotype is large. The J gene is TRBJ2-3, the V gene TRBV5-4; TCRdb gives TRBD1 as the D gene, but with no DNA this cannot be confirmed. Germline V CDR1 and CDR2: SGHNT, YYREEE (reference sequence). The CDR3 has 14 amino acids. CDR3 protein: CASSSGSHTDTQYF.

By frequency, this clonotype is medium-sized (0.01 to 0.1%). V is TRBV10-3 and J is TRBJ2-7; TCRdb's D gene call, TRBD2, goes unchecked for lack of DNA. The CDR3 consists of 18 residues. Looked up from germline, CDR1 is ENHRY and CDR2 is SYGVKD. The CDR3 protein is CAISEPWGWREDTYEQYF.

The genes are TRBV4-1 and TRBJ2-7; absent DNA, TCRdb's TRBD1 call cannot be checked. This CDR3 has 13 amino acids. CDR1 and CDR2 (germline): MGHRA, YSYEKL. The CDR3: CASSRTLALEQYF.